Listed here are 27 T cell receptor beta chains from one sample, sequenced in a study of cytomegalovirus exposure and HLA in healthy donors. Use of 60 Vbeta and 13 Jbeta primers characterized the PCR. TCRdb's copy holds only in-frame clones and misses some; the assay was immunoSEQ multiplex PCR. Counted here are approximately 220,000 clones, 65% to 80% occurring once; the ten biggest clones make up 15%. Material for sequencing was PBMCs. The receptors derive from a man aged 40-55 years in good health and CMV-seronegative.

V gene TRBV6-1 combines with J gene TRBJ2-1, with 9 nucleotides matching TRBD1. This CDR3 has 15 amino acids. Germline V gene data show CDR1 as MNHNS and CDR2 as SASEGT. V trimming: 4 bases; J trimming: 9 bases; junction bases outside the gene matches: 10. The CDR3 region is CASSAWGQGGGEQFF. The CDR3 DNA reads TGTGCCAGCAGTGCCTGGGGACAGGGTGGCGGTGAGCAGTTCTTC.

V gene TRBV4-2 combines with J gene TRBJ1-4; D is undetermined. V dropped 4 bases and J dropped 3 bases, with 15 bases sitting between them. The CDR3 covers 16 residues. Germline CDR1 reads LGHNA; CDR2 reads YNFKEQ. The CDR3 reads CASSPVRGRANEKLFF. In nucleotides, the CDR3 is TGTGCCAGCAGCCCGGTACGGGGAAGGGCTAATGAAAAACTGTTTTTT.

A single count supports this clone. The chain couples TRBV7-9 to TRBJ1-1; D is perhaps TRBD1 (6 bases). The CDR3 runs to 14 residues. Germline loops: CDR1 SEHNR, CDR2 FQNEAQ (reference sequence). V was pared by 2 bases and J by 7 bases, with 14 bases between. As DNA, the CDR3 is TGTGCCAGCAGCTTACAACAGGGAACAGGTGAAGCTTTCTTT. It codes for CASSLQQGTGEAFF.

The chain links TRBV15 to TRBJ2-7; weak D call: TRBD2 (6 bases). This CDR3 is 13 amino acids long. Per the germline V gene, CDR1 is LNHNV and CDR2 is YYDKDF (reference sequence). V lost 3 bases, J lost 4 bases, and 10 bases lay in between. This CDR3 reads CATSSRSGYEQYF. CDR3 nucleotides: TGTGCCACCAGCAGCCGCAGCGGGTACGAGCAGTACTTC. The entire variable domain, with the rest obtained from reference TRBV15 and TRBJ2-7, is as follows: DAMVIQNPRYQVTQFGKPVTLSCSQTLNHNVMYWYQQKSSQAPKLLFHYYDKDFNNEADTPDNFQSRRPNTSFCFLDIRSPGLGDTAMYLCATSSRSGYEQYFGPGTRLTVT.

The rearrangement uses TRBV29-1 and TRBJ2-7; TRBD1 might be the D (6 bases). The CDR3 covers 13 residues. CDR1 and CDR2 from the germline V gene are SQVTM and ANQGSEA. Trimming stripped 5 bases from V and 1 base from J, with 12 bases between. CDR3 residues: CSVRNRVSYEQYF. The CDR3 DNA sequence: TGCAGCGTTCGAAACAGGGTATCCTACGAGCAGTACTTC.

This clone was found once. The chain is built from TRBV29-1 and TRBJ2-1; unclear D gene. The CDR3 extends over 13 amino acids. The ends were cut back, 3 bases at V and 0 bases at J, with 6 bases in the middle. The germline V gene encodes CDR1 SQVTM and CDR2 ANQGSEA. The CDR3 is CSVDYSSYNEQFF. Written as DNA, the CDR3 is TGCAGCGTTGACTACAGCTCCTACAATGAGCAGTTCTTC.

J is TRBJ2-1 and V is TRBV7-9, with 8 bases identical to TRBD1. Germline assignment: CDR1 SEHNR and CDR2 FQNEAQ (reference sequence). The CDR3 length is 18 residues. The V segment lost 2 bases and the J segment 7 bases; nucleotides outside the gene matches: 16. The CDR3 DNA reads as TGTGCCAGCAGCTTACCCGGTATAAGTCGGGACAGGTTGAATGAGCAGTTCTTC. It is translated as CASSLPGISRDRLNEQFF.

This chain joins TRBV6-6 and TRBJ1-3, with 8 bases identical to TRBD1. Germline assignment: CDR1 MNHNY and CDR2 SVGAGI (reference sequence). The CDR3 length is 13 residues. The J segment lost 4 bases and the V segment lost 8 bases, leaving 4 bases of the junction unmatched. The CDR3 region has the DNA TGTGCCAGCGGACAGGGTGGGGGAAACACCATATATTTT. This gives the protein CASGQGGGNTIYF.

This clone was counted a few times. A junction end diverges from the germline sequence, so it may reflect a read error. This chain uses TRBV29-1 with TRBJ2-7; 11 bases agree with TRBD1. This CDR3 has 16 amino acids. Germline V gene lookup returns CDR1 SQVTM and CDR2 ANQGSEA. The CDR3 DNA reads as TGCAGCGTCGAAGGGACAGGGGGATGGGTGCGAAACGAGCAGTACTTC. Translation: CSVEGTGGWVRNEQYF.

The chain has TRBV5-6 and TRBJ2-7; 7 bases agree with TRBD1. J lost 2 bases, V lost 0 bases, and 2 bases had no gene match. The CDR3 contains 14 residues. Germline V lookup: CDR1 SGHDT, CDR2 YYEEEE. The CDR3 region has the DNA TGTGCCAGCAGCTTGGGACAGGGACCCTACGAGCAGTACTTC. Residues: CASSLGQGPYEQYF. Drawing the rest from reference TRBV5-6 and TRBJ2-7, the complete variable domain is DAGVTQSPTHLIKTRGQQVTLRCSPKSGHDTVSWYQQALGQGPQFIFQYYEEEERQRGNFPDRFSGHQFPNYSSELNVNALLLGDSALYLCASSLGQGPYEQYFGPGTRLTVT.

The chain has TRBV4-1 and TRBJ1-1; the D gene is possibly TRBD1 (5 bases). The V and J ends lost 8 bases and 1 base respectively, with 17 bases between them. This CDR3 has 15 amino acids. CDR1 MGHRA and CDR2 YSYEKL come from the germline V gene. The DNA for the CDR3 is TGCGCCAGCGGCCCCAGGGCTGGGAAGAACACTGAAGCTTTCTTT. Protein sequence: CASGPRAGKNTEAFF.

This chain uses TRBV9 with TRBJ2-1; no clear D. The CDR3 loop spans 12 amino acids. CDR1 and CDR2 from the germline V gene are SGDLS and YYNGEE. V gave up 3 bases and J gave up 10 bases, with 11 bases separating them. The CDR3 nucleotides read TGTGCCAGCAGCGATGGCGGTGCGGAGCAGTTCTTC. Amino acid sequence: CASSDGGAEQFF.

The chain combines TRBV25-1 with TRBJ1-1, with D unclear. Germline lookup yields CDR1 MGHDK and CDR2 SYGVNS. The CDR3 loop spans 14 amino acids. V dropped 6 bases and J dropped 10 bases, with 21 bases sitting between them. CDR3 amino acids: CASSGRGGPNGAFF. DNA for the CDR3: TGTGCCAGCAGCGGGAGAGGTGGCCCAAATGGAGCTTTCTTT. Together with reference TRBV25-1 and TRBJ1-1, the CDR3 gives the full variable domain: EADIYQTPRYLVIGTGKKITLECSQTMGHDKMYWYQQDPGMELHLIHYSYGVNSTEKGDLSSESTVSRIRTEHFPLTLESARPSHTSQYLCASSGRGGPNGAFFGQGTRLTVV.

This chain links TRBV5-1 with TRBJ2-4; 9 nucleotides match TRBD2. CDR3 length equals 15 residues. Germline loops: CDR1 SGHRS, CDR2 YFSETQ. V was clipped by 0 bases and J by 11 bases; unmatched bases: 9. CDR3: CASSLGREGLRVQYF. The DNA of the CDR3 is TGCGCCAGCAGCTTGGGGCGGGAGGGCCTCAGAGTTCAGTACTTC.

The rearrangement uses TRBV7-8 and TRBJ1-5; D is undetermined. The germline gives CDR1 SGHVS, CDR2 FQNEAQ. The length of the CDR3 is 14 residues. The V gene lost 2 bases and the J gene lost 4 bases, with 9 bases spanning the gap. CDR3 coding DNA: TGTGCCAGCAGCTTATCTAGCCAAAATCAGCCCCAGCATTTT. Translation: CASSLSSQNQPQHF.

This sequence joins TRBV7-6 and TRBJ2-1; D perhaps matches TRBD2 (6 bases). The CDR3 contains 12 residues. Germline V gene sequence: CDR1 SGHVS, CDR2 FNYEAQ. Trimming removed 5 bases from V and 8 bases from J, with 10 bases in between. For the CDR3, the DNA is TGTGCCAGCAGCCCGGGGGAGGATGAGCAGTTCTTC. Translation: CASSPGEDEQFF.

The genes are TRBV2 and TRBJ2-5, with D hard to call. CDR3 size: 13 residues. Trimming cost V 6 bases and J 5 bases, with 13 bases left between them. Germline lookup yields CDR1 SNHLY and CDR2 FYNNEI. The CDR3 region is CASRPLLEETQYF. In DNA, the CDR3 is TGTGCCAGCAGACCACTCCTCGAGGAGACCCAGTACTTC.

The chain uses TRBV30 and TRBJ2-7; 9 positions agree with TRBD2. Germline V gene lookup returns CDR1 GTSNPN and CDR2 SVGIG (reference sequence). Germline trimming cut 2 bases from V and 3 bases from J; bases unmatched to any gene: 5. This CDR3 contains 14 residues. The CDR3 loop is CAWSTGTSRYEQYF. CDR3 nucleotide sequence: TGTGCCTGGAGTACGGGGACTAGCCGCTACGAGCAGTACTTC. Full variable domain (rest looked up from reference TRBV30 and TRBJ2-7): SQTIHQWPATLVQPVGSPLSLECTVEGTSNPNLYWYRQAAGRGLQLLFYSVGIGQISSEVPQNLSASRPQDRQFILSSKKLLLSDSGFYLCAWSTGTSRYEQYFGPGTRLTVT.

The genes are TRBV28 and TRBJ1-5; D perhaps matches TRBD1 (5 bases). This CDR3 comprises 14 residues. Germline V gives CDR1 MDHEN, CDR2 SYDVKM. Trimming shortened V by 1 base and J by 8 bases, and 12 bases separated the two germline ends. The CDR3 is CASSLLGAAEPQHF. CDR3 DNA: TGTGCCAGCAGTTTATTAGGGGCGGCAGAGCCCCAGCATTTT.

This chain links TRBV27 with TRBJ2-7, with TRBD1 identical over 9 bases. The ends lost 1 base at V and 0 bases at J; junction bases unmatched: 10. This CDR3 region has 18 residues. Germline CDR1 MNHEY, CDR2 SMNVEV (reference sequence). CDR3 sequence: CASSLYGQGQVASYEQYF. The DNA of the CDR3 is TGTGCCAGCAGTTTATATGGACAGGGGCAAGTAGCCTCCTACGAGCAGTACTTC.

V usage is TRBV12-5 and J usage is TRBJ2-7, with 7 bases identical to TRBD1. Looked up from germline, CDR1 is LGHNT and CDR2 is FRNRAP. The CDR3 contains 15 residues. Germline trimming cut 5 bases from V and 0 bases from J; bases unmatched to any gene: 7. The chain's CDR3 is CASGTTGVVSYEQYF. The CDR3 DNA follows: TGTGCTAGTGGTACCACAGGGGTAGTCTCCTACGAGCAGTACTTC.

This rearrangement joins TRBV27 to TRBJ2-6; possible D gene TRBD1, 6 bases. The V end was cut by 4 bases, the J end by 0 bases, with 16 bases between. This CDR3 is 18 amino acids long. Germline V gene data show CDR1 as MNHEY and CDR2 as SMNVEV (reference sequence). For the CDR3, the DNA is TGTGCCAGCAGTTCCAGGGGCGCCGTTCTCTCTGGGGCCAACGTCCTGACTTTC. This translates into CASSSRGAVLSGANVLTF. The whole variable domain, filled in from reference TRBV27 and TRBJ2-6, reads EAQVTQNPRYLITVTGKKLTVTCSQNMNHEYMSWYRQDPGLGLRQIYYSMNVEVTDKGDVPEGYKVSRKEKRNFPLILESPSPNQTSLYFCASSSRGAVLSGANVLTFGAGSRLTVL.

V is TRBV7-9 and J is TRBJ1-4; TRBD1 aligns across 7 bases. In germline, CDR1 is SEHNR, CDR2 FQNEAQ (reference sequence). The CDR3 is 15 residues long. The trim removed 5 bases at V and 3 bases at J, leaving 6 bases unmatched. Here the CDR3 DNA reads TGTGCCAGCAGCCGAGGACAGGACCCTAATGAAAAACTGTTTTTT. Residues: CASSRGQDPNEKLFF.

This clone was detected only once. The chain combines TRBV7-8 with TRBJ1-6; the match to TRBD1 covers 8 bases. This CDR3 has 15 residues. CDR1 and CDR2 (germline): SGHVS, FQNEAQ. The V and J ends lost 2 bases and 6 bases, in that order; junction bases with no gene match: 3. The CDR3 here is CASSLQGATNSPLHF. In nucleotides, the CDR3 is TGTGCCAGCAGCTTACAGGGGGCGACTAATTCACCCCTCCACTTT.

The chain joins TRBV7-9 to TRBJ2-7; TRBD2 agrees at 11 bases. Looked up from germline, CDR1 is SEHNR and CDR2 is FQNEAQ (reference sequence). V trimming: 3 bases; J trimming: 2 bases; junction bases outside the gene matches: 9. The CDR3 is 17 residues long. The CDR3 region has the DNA TGTGCCAGCAGCTTGGGGTTAGCGGGAGGGGTGGCCTACGAGCAGTACTTC. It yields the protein CASSLGLAGGVAYEQYF.

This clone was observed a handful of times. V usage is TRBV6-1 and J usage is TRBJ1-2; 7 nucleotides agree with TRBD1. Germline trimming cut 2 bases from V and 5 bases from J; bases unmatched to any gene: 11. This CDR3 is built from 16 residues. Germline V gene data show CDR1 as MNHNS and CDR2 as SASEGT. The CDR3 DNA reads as TGTGCCAGCAGTGAAAAAAGGGGGCTAACTTCATATGGCTACACCTTC. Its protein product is CASSEKRGLTSYGYTF.

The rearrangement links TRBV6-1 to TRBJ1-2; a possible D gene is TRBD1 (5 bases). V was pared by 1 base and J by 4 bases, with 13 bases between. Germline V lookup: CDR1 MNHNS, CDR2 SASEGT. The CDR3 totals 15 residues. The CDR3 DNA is TGTGCCAGCAGTGAAGGTCAACGGACACGCTATGGCTACACCTTC. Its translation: CASSEGQRTRYGYTF.